These 3 T cell receptor beta chains were all obtained from the same sample, sequenced in a study of T cells in localized non-small cell lung cancer. Assay used: immunoSEQ multiplex PCR; TCRdb lists only in-frame clones, some missing. The profile covers 30,000 to 40,000 clones, with 90% appearing a single time and more than 4% taken by the ten largest. The input for sequencing was peripheral blood, taken before any cancer treatment. These receptors were obtained from a man aged 35 to 70 with stage I lung adenocarcinoma.

The V and J genes are TRBV10-3 and TRBJ1-5, with a tentative D call TRBD1 (5 bases). The V gene lost 7 bases and the J gene lost 1 base, with 14 bases spanning the gap. This CDR3 comprises 15 residues. Germline-derived CDR1 and CDR2 are ENHRY and SYGVKD. The CDR3 nucleotides are TGTGCCATCAAAGGGGACGGTGTAAGCAATCAGCCCCAGCATTTT. It specifies CAIKGDGVSNQPQHF.

The chain couples TRBV7-6 to TRBJ2-7; 8 bases are a match to TRBD1. Germline loops: CDR1 SGHVS, CDR2 FNYEAQ. The J segment lost 3 bases and the V segment lost 5 bases, leaving 9 bases of the junction unmatched. There are 15 residues in the CDR3. This chain's CDR3 is CASSPRTGSSYEQYF. The CDR3 DNA is TGTGCCAGCAGCCCACGGACAGGGAGTAGCTACGAGCAGTACTTC.

The V call is TRBV5-1, the J call TRBJ2-7; D uncertain. With 0 bases removed from V and 3 bases from J, the gap between germline ends came to 7 bases. This CDR3 is 13 amino acids long. CDR1 is SGHRS, CDR2 YFSETQ, per germline. In nucleotides, the CDR3 is TGCGCCAGCAGCTTGGCTGGGGTCTACGAGCAGTACTTC. As protein: CASSLAGVYEQYF.